The T cell receptor (beta chain) described here comes from a study of shared clonotypes between healthy human individuals. Overall study results and limits: Sampling covered blood only; tissue repertoires likely differ. The sharing of 4.5% to 6.5% of naive CD4 clonotypes was seen across a handful of donors.

Several immunoSEQ plates received, in even portions, the genomic DNA of each subset. The repertoire was sequenced with immunoSEQ multiplex PCR; TCRdb's copy has only in-frame clones and lacks some. This sample has about 1.1 million clones, with around 77% found just once. The CDR3 length is 13 residues. V lost 5 bases and J lost 4, with 11 bases in between. Germline V gene lookup returns CDR1 MNHNS and CDR2 SASEGT. A remark on this clone: The target antigen is unknown.

In the CD4+ fraction, cells were divided into CD45RA+ naive and CD45RA-negative memory subsets. This rearrangement joins TRBV6-1 to TRBJ1-2; D might be TRBD1 (5 bases). Sequenced material: memory CD4+ T cells from PBMCs. Specified subset: CD45RA-negative fraction. The sequence derives from a man between 18 and 35 years old in good health. Some clones in this sample may be carry-over from other donors' samples. CDR3 sequence: CASSSGGGYGYTF. For the CDR3, the DNA is TGTGCCAGCAGTTCCGGGGGGGGCTATGGCTACACCTTC.